Listed here are 8 T cell receptor beta chains from one sample, sequenced in a study of monozygotic twins with inflammatory bowel disease. From its re-call of the 5' RACE reads, TCRdb lists each CDR3 protein once, without DNA. The sample has approximately 340,000 distinct CDR3 sequences. Sequenced material: blood. The receptors come from a human donor with ulcerative colitis or Crohn's disease, or a healthy co-twin of an affected twin (not recorded which).

V usage is TRBV12-3 or TRBV12-4 and J usage is TRBJ2-1; the D gene TCRdb calls, TRBD1, cannot be checked with no DNA. The CDR3 is 12 residues long. CDR3 residues: CATGDSYNEQFF.

This chain uses TRBV20-1 with TRBJ2-3; the D call from TCRdb, TRBD2, cannot be confirmed without DNA. The CDR3 spans 14 residues. Germline V gene sequence: CDR1 DFQATT, CDR2 SNEGSKA (reference sequence). The chain's CDR3 is CGPASGGTTDTQYF.

The V gene is TRBV5-4, the J gene TRBJ2-1; TCRdb calls TRBD1, which cannot be checked without DNA. Germline CDR1 is SGHNT and CDR2 is YYREEE (reference sequence). The CDR3 is 13 residues long. The CDR3: CASSSPGVNEQFF. Together with reference TRBV5-4 and TRBJ2-1, the CDR3 gives the full variable domain: ETGVTQSPTHLIKTRGQQVTLRCSSQSGHNTVSWYQQALGQGPQFIFQYYREEENGRGNFPPRFSGLQFPNYSSELNVNALELDDSALYLCASSSPGVNEQFFGPGTRLTVL.

The rearrangement joins TRBV5-1 to TRBJ2-2; checking the TCRdb D call of TRBD1 is not possible without DNA. This CDR3 spans 14 amino acids. Germline V lookup: CDR1 SGHRS, CDR2 YFSETQ. The chain's CDR3 is CASSSGQYTGELFF.

The J gene is TRBJ2-7, the V gene TRBV20-1; TCRdb gives TRBD1 as the D gene, but with no DNA this cannot be confirmed. This CDR3 comprises 13 residues. The germline gives CDR1 DFQATT, CDR2 SNEGSKA (reference sequence). This CDR3 is CSAIPDPGYEQYF.

The J gene is TRBJ2-1, the V gene TRBV7-9; TCRdb designates TRBD1, a call that cannot be tested without DNA. The CDR3 runs 15 residues. Germline values: CDR1 SEHNR, CDR2 FQNEAQ (reference sequence). CDR3 sequence: CASSFNLGQNNEQFF.

The genes are TRBV12-3 or TRBV12-4 and TRBJ1-2; TCRdb calls TRBD1, which cannot be checked without DNA. This CDR3 spans 16 amino acids. CDR3 residues: CASSLGQGFRDYGYTF.

The V and J genes are TRBV7-2 and TRBJ2-7; TCRdb calls TRBD1, which cannot be checked without DNA. Germline V CDR1 and CDR2: SGHTA, FQGNSA. The CDR3 is 13 amino acids. The CDR3 spells CASSLARGDEQYF.